This TCR beta chain was captured by sequencing in a study of identifying expanded T cells in peripheral blood. General study points: Differentially abundant clones: around 1.2 between replicates, about 15 at roughly 13 days, 19 to 20 at four.

Deletions cut 4 bases from V and 0 bases from J, with 11 bases between. Germline lookup yields CDR1 SNHLY and CDR2 FYNNEI. This CDR3 has 15 amino acids. No infections or other immune events were documented during collection. With respect to this clone: The antigen remains unidentified.

The table came from immunoSEQ multiplex PCR; TCRdb's copy has only in-frame clones and leaves some out. The table has 100,000 to 150,000 clones, 65% to 90% seen once. The chain joins TRBV2 to TRBJ2-3; D remains ambiguous. This receptor was identified in a person aged 18 to 75 in good health. Source material: blood. The CDR3 DNA reads TGTGCCAGCAGTGCCCCCCTTTTCAGCACAGATACGCAGTATTTT. Amino acid sequence: CASSAPLFSTDTQYF.